Following are 21 T cell receptor beta chains from one sample sequenced in a study of shared clonotypes between healthy human individuals (dated by TCRdb to the early 2020s). Libraries were built with the immunoSEQ multiplex PCR assay. Not all clones reach the TCRdb copy of this immuneACCESS table, which keeps in-frame sequences only. Checked studies attribute under half of the gap to unresolved V genes and leave the rest unexplained. The sample records roughly 2,000,000 clones, approximately 95% of which are singletons. Approximately 1% of the sample goes to the ten largest clones. CD8 naive samples were obtained by positive selection for CCR7 among CD45RO-negative cells, yielding a CD45RA+CCR7+ population from which TemRA cells were excluded. What was sequenced was naive CD8+ T cells sorted from blood. The cell subset or site label corresponds to: CD45RA+CCR7+. The receptors here all came from a man between 18 and 29 years old in good health.

The J gene is TRBJ2-7, the V gene TRBV9; D remains ambiguous. The CDR3 consists of 17 residues. Trimming shortened V by 2 bases and J by 2 bases, and 20 bases separated the two germline ends. The V gene's germline CDR1 is SGDLS and CDR2 YYNGEE. In DNA, the CDR3 is TGTGCCAGCAGCGTGCCCCGGAAAAATACTTTAACCTACGAGCAGTACTTC. The encoded protein is CASSVPRKNTLTYEQYF.

The rearrangement uses TRBV27 and TRBJ1-2; TRBD1 might be the D (6 bases). The V and J ends lost 4 bases and 7 bases respectively, with 13 bases between them. The CDR3 runs 13 residues. Looked up from germline, CDR1 is MNHEY and CDR2 is SMNVEV (reference sequence). DNA for the CDR3: TGTGCCAGCAGTTCCCTCCAGGGGTTTGGCTACACCTTC. It translates to CASSSLQGFGYTF.

As for this clone: Other DNA variants within this sample encode the same CDR3. The chain links TRBV10-1 to TRBJ2-7, with a possible D match to TRBD2 (6 bases). The CDR3 has 14 residues. Germline V CDR1 and CDR2: WNHNN, SYGVQD (reference sequence). V gave up 0 bases and J gave up 1 base, with 7 bases separating them. In DNA form, the CDR3 reads TGCGCCAGCAGTGAGTCTGGAGGGTCCTACGAGCAGTACTTC. It yields the protein CASSESGGSYEQYF.

J is TRBJ2-2 and V is TRBV29-1, with 8 bases aligning to TRBD1. V shed 7 bases, J shed 7 bases, and the junction held 14 bases outside the gene matches. The CDR3 totals 15 residues. From germline, CDR1 is SQVTM and CDR2 ANQGSEA. The CDR3 here is CSGRTGRPDSGELFF. DNA of the CDR3: TGCAGCGGACGGACAGGGCGACCCGACAGCGGGGAGCTGTTTTTT.

V usage is TRBV6-6 and J usage is TRBJ2-3; 13 bases fit TRBD2. J lost 3 bases, V lost 4 bases, and 4 bases had no gene match. The CDR3 runs to 16 residues. The germline CDR1 and CDR2 sequences are MNHNY and SVGAGI (reference sequence). The CDR3 sequence: CASSSPGLAGTDTQYF. The CDR3 DNA follows: TGTGCCAGCAGTTCTCCGGGACTAGCGGGAACAGATACGCAGTATTTT.

This chain joins TRBV30 and TRBJ2-7, with D maybe TRBD2 (5 bases). V was pared by 8 bases and J by 0 bases, with 14 bases between. This CDR3 has 13 amino acids. The germline V gene has CDR1 GTSNPN and CDR2 SVGIG (reference sequence). The CDR3 nucleotides read TGTGCCGTGACGAGACTACCCTCCTACGAGCAGTACTTC. It translates to CAVTRLPSYEQYF.

This clone was found once. The V and J genes are TRBV27 and TRBJ2-7, with 10 bases matching TRBD2. The germline gives CDR1 MNHEY, CDR2 SMNVEV (reference sequence). The CDR3 is 15 residues long. The trim removed 3 bases at V and 4 bases at J, leaving 6 bases unmatched. The CDR3 DNA reads TGTGCCAGCAGTTTTTACACTAGCGGGAAATACGAGCAGTACTTC. Its translation is CASSFYTSGKYEQYF.

The gene calls are TRBV6-5 and TRBJ1-1, with D possibly being TRBD1 (6 bases). CDR1 and CDR2 from the germline V gene are MNHEY and SVGAGI. V was trimmed by 0 bases and J by 6 bases, leaving 11 bases between them. The CDR3 length is 14 residues. The CDR3 bases are TGTGCCAGCAGTTACTCGGGGGGCCACTCTGAAGCTTTCTTT. As protein: CASSYSGGHSEAFF.

The chain employs TRBV27 and TRBJ2-5, with D unclear. Germline assignment: CDR1 MNHEY and CDR2 SMNVEV (reference sequence). There are 14 residues in the CDR3. Between the trimmed V and J ends, which lost 4 bases and 2 bases, there was a span of 11 bases. The CDR3 is CASSSRPYQETQYF. The DNA of the CDR3 is TGTGCCAGCAGTTCACGACCATATCAAGAGACCCAGTACTTC.

The table lists this clone with a few counts. The genes are TRBV6-5 and TRBJ1-2; 7 positions agree with TRBD1. Unmatched junction bases numbered 0, after V lost 5 bases and J lost 3 bases. There are 12 residues in the CDR3. CDR1 MNHEY and CDR2 SVGAGI come from the germline V gene. This CDR3 is CASSDRDYGYTF. As DNA, the CDR3 is TGTGCCAGCAGTGACAGGGACTATGGCTACACCTTC.

This clone has a single count. V usage is TRBV20-1 and J usage is TRBJ1-1; 7 bases are shared with TRBD1. Germline-derived CDR1 and CDR2 are DFQATT and SNEGSKA (reference sequence). The ends lost 5 bases at V and 10 bases at J; junction bases unmatched: 4. The CDR3 runs to 10 residues. The CDR3 bases are TGCAGTGCTTCTACAGGGGTAGCTTTCTTT. Protein sequence: CSASTGVAFF.

V usage is TRBV7-6 and J usage is TRBJ2-6; D not certain. Trimming cost V 6 bases and J 1 base, with 13 bases left between them. CDR1 SGHVS and CDR2 FNYEAQ come from the germline V gene. The CDR3 spans 16 residues. This CDR3 is CASSLRVKSGANVLTF. CDR3 DNA: TGTGCCAGCAGTTTAAGGGTAAAGTCTGGGGCCAACGTCCTGACTTTC.

This chain connects TRBV6-6 to TRBJ2-7; no definite D call. CDR1 and CDR2 from the germline V gene are MNHNY and SVGAGI (reference sequence). This CDR3 region has 15 residues. V lost 0 bases, J lost 1 base, and 10 bases lay in between. The CDR3, as DNA: TGTGCCAGCAGTTACTCGGCAGGCTTATCCTACGAGCAGTACTTC. Amino acids: CASSYSAGLSYEQYF.

This chain joins TRBV5-6 and TRBJ2-7, with TRBD1 matching 8 bases. The CDR3 is 15 residues long. Germline V gene lookup returns CDR1 SGHDT and CDR2 YYEEEE. J was trimmed by 3 bases and V by 4 bases; bases with no gene match: 9. The CDR3 region is CASSVSGTGFYEQYF. In nucleotides, the CDR3 is TGTGCCAGCAGCGTATCCGGGACAGGATTCTACGAGCAGTACTTC.

The V gene is TRBV30, the J gene TRBJ2-1; no reliable D call. Germline CDR1 reads GTSNPN; CDR2 reads SVGIG (reference sequence). The CDR3 has 12 amino acids. V lost 5 bases to trimming and J lost 6 bases, with 11 bases between them. DNA for the CDR3: TGTGCCTGGTCCTCGGTGGGCAATGAGCAGTTCTTC. Its translation: CAWSSVGNEQFF.

As regards this clone: This same CDR3 is encoded by further DNA sequences in the sample. V is TRBV6-5 and J is TRBJ1-2; perhaps TRBD1 as D (5 bases). CDR1 and CDR2 from the germline V gene are MNHEY and SVGAGI. Trimming cost V 0 bases and J 3 bases, with 8 bases left between them. The CDR3 contains 14 residues. The chain's CDR3 is CASSYSEGDYGYTF. The CDR3 coding sequence is TGTGCCAGCAGTTACTCGGAAGGGGACTATGGCTACACCTTC.

A remark on this clone: This same CDR3 is encoded by further DNA sequences in the sample. The chain carries TRBV28 and TRBJ2-7; D remains unclear. The germline V gene has CDR1 MDHEN and CDR2 SYDVKM. The CDR3 is made up of 11 amino acids. The ends were cut back, 3 bases at V and 6 bases at J, with 6 bases in the middle. CDR3 amino acids: CASSFGGEQYF. The CDR3 bases are TGTGCCAGCAGTTTTGGTGGCGAGCAGTACTTC.

The chain couples TRBV29-1 to TRBJ2-7; 10 bases are a match to TRBD1. The ends lost 6 bases at V and 1 base at J; junction bases unmatched: 6. The CDR3 runs 14 residues. Germline V gene data show CDR1 as SQVTM and CDR2 as ANQGSEA. CDR3 coding DNA: TGCAGCGTGAAGGGACAGGGGAGTTCCTACGAGCAGTACTTC. This gives the protein CSVKGQGSSYEQYF.

The chain employs TRBV6-6 and TRBJ2-5, with D tentatively TRBD2 (6 bases). Germline-derived CDR1 and CDR2 are MNHNY and SVGAGI (reference sequence). Trimming left V 5 bases short and J 5 bases short, with 15 bases between. This CDR3 comprises 14 residues. The CDR3 loop is CASSGGTGRETQYF. The CDR3, as DNA: TGTGCCAGCAGTGGCGGGACCGGCCGGGAGACCCAGTACTTC.

This clone appeared once. This sequence joins TRBV28 and TRBJ1-1; D call uncertain. The V gene's germline CDR1 is MDHEN and CDR2 SYDVKM. V was pared by 2 bases and J by 2 bases, with 9 bases between. The CDR3 is 14 residues long. As DNA, the CDR3 is TGTGCCAGCAGTTTACAGGTGGGAAACACTGAAGCTTTCTTT. It yields the protein CASSLQVGNTEAFF.

In regard to this clone: Other DNA sequences of this sample code for an identical CDR3. The chain uses TRBV2 and TRBJ2-7; a possible D gene is TRBD1 (5 bases). From germline, CDR1 is SNHLY and CDR2 FYNNEI. CDR3 length: 11 residues. The V end lost 8 bases, the J end lost 2 bases, and 7 bases lay between the germline ends. The CDR3 is CASRQTYEQYF. In DNA form, the CDR3 reads TGTGCCAGCCGACAGACCTACGAGCAGTACTTC. Drawing the rest from reference TRBV2 and TRBJ2-7, the complete variable domain is EPEVTQTPSHQVTQMGQEVILRCVPISNHLYFYWYRQILGQKVEFLVSFYNNEISEKSEIFDDQFSVERPDGSNFTLKIRSTKLEDSAMYFCASRQTYEQYFGPGTRLTVT.